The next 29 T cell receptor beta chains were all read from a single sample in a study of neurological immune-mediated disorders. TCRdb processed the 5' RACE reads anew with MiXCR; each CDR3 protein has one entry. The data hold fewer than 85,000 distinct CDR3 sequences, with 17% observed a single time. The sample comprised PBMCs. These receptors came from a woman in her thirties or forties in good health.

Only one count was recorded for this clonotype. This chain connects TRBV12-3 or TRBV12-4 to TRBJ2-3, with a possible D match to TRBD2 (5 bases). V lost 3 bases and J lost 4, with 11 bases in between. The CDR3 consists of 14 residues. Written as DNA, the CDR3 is TGTGCCAGCAGTTTGAACGGGAACCCAGATACGCAGTATTTT. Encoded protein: CASSLNGNPDTQYF.

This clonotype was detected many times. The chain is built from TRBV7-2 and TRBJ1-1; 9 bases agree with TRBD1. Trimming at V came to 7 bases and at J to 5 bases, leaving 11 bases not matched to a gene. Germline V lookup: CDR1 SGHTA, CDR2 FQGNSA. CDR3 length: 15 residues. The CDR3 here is CASTQRSGTGTEAFF. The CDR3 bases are TGTGCCAGCACCCAGCGGTCTGGGACAGGGACTGAAGCTTTCTTT.

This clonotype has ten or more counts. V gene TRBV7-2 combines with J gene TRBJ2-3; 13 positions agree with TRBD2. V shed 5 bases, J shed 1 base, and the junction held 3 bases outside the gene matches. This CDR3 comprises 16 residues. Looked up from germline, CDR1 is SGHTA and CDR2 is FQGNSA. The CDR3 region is CASSRGLAGRTDTQYF. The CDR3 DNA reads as TGTGCCAGCAGCCGGGGACTAGCGGGACGCACAGATACGCAGTATTTT.

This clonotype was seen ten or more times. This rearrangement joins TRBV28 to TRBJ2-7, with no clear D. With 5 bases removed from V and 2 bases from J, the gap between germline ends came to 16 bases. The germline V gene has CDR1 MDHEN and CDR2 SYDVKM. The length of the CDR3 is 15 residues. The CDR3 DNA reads TGTGCCAGCAGTCCACCGGCTGGTGGGGCCTACGAGCAGTACGTC. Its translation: CASSPPAGGAYEQYV.

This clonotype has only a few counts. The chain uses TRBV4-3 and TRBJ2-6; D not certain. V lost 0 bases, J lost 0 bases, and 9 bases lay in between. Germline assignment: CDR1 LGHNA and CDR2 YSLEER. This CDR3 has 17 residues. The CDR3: CASSQDHSPSGANVLTF. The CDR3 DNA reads TGCGCCAGCAGCCAAGATCACAGTCCCTCTGGGGCCAACGTCCTGACTTTC.

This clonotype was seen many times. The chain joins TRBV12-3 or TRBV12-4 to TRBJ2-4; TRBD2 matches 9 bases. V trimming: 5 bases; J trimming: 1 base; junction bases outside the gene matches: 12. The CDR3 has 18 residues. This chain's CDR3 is CASSLRGGLVAAKNIQYF. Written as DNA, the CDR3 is TGTGCCAGCAGTCTGCGGGGGGGTCTTGTGGCGGCCAAAAACATTCAGTACTTC.

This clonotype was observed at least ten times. CDR3 sequence reads: CSVSGGNTEAFF. The CDR3 DNA follows: TGCAGCGTTTCGGGGGGGAACACTGAAGCTTTCTTT. V is TRBV29-1 and J is TRBJ1-1, with TRBD1 as a possible D gene (5 bases). Per germline, CDR1 SQVTM and CDR2 ANQGSEA. This CDR3 has 12 residues. Between the trimmed V and J ends, which lost 5 bases and 1 base, there was a span of 8 bases.

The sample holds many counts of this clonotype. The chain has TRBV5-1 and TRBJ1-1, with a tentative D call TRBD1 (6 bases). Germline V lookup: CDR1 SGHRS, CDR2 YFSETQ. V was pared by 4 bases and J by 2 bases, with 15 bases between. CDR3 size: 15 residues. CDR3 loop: CASSQNRETNTEAFF. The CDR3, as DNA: TGCGCCAGCAGCCAGAACAGGGAGACAAACACTGAAGCTTTCTTT.

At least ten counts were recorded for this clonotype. The CDR3 here is CASSLRWFRDSTDTQYF. As DNA, the CDR3 is TGTGCCAGCAGTTTACGGTGGTTCAGGGACAGCACAGATACGCAGTATTTT. This rearrangement joins TRBV12-3 or TRBV12-4 to TRBJ2-3; either TRBD1 or TRBD2 may supply D (5 bases each). Trimming removed 2 bases at V and 0 bases at J, with 15 bases between. The CDR3 length is 17 residues.

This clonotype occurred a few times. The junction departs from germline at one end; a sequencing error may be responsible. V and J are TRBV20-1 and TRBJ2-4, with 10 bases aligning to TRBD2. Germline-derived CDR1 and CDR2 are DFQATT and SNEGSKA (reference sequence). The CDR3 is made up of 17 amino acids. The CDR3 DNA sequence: TGCAGTGTTAGACACAGCGGGGGGGCTTTAGCCAAAAACATTCAGTACTTC. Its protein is CSVRHSGGALAKNIQYF.

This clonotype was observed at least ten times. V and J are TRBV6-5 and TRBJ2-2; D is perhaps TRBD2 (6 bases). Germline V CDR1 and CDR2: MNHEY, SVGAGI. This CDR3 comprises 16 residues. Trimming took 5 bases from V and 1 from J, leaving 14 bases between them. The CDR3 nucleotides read TGTGCCAGCAGTCTCTCGGCGGGGAGGAACACCGGGGAGCTGTTTTTT. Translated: CASSLSAGRNTGELFF.

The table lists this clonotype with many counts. The CDR3 sequence: CSADRGVIDYGYTF. DNA of the CDR3: TGCAGCGCCGACCGAGGGGTTATCGACTATGGCTACACCTTC. The V gene is TRBV29-1, the J gene TRBJ1-2; possible D gene TRBD1, 5 bases. Trimming shortened V by 7 bases and J by 3 bases, and 18 bases separated the two germline ends. The V gene's germline CDR1 is SQVTM and CDR2 ANQGSEA. The CDR3 is 14 amino acids.

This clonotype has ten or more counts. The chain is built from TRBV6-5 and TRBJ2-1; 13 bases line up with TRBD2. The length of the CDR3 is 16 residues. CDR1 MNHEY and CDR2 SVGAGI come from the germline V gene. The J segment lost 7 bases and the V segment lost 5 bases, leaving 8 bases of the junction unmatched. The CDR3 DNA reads TGTGCCAGCAGTCGAACTAGCGGGGGGGCGTTAAATGAGCAGTTCTTC. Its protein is CASSRTSGGALNEQFF.

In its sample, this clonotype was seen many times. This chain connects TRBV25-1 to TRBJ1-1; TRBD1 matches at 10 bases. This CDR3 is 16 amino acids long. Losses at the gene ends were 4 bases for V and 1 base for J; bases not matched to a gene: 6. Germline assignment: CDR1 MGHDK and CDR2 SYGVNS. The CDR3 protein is CASSGGRDRGNTEAFF. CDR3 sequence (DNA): TGTGCCAGCAGTGGGGGTCGGGACAGGGGGAACACTGAAGCTTTCTTT.

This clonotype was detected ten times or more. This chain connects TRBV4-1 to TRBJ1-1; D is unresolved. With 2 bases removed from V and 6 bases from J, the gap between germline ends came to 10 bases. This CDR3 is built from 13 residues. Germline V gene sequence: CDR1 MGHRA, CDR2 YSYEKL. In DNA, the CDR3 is TGCGCCAGCAGCCAAATCGTCCTGGCTGAAGCTTTCTTT. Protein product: CASSQIVLAEAFF.

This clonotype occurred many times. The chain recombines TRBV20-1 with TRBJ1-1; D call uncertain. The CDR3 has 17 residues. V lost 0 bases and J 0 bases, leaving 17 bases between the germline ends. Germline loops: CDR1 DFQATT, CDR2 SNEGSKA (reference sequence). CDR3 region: CSARDPEGQFLNTEAFF. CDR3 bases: TGCAGTGCTAGAGATCCGGAAGGGCAATTCCTGAACACTGAAGCTTTCTTT.

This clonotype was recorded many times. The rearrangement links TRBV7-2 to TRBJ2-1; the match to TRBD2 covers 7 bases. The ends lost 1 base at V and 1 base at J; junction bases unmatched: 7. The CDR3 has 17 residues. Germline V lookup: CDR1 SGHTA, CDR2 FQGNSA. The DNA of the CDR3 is TGTGCCAGCAGCTTAGTCGGAGGAGCGGGATCCTACAATGAGCAGTTCTTC. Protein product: CASSLVGGAGSYNEQFF. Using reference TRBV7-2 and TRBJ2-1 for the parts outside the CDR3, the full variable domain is GAGVSQSPSNKVTEKGKDVELRCDPISGHTALYWYRQSLGQGLEFLIYFQGNSAPDKSGLPSDRFSAERTGGSVSTLTIQRTQQEDSAVYLCASSLVGGAGSYNEQFFGPGTRLTVL.

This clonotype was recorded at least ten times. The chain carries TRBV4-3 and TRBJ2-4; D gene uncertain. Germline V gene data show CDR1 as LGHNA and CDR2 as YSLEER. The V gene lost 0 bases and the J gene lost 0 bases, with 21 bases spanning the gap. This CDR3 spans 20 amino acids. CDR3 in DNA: TGCGCCAGCAGCCAAGAACTTTGTCCGCTAATCCTTCTAGCCAAAAACATTCAGTACTTC. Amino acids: CASSQELCPLILLAKNIQYF.

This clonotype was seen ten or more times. The CDR3, as DNA: TGTGCCAGCAGCGATCCGGGGGAGACCCAGTACTTC. It encodes CASSDPGETQYF. This rearrangement joins TRBV6-1 to TRBJ2-5; possible D gene TRBD2, 5 bases. This CDR3 is built from 12 residues. Per the germline V gene, CDR1 is MNHNS and CDR2 is SASEGT. V lost 6 bases to trimming and J lost 5 bases, with 10 bases between them.

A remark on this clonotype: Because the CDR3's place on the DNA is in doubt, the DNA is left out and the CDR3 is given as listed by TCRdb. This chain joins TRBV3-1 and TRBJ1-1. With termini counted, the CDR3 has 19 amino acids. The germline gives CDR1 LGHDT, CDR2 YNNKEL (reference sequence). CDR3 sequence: CASSFYICSARRKNTEAFF.

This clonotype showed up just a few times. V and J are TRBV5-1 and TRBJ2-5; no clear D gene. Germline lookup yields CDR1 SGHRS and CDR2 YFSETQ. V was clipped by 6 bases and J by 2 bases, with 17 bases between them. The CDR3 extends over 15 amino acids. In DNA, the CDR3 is TGCGCCAGCACTACCCTGGACGGGCCACAAGAGACCCAGTACTTC. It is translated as CASTTLDGPQETQYF.

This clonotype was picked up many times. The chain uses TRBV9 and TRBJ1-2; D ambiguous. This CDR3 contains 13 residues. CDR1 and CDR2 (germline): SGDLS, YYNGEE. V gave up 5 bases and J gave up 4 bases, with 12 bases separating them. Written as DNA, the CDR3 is TGTGCCAGCAGTCCGGGAGGTGGCTATGGCTACACCTTC. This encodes CASSPGGGYGYTF.

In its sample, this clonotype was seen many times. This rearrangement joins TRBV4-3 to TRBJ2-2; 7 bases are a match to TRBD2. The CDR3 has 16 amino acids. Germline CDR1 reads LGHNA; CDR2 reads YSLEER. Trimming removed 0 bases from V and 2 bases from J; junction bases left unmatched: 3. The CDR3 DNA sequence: TGCGCCAGCAGCCAAGAGGCAGCGGGAAACACCGGGGAGCTGTTTTTT. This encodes CASSQEAAGNTGELFF.

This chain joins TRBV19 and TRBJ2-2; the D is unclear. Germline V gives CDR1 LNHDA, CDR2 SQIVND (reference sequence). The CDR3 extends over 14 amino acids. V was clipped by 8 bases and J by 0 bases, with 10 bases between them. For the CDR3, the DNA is TGTGCCAGTGTTGGTACAGCGAACACCGGGGAGCTGTTTTTT. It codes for CASVGTANTGELFF.

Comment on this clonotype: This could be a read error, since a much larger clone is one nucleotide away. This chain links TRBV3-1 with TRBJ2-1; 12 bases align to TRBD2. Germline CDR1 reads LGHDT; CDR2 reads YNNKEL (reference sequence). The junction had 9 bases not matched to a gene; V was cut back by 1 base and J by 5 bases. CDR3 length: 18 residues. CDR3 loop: CASSQVLLAGGYHNEQFF. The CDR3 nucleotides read TGTGCCAGCAGCCAAGTTTTACTAGCGGGGGGATACCACAATGAGCAGTTCTTC.

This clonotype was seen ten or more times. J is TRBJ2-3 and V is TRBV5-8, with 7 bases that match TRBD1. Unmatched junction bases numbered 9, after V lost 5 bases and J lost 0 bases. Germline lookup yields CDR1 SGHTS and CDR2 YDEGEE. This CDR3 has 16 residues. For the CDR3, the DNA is TGTGCCAGCAGAGGCCGACAGGGCCTAAGCACAGATACGCAGTATTTT. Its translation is CASRGRQGLSTDTQYF.

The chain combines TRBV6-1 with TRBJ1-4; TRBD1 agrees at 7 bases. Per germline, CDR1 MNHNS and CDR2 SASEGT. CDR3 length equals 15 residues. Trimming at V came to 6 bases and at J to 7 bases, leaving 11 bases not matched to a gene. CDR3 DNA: TGTGCCAGCAGCTCAGGGGGGGCATTAGGTGAAAAACTGTTTTTT. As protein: CASSSGGALGEKLFF.

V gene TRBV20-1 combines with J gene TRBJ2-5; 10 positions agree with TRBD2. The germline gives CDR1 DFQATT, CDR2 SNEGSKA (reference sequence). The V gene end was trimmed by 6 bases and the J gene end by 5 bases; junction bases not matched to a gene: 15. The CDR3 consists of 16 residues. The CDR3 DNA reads TGCAGTGCCGATACTAGCGGGGCGATGATTTGGGAGACCCAGTACTTC. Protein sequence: CSADTSGAMIWETQYF.

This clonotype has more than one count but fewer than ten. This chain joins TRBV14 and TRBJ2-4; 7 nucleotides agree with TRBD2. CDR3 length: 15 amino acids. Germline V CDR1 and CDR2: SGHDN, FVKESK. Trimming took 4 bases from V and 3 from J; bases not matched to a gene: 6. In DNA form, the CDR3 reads TGTGCCAGCAGCCCCCTTTGGGGGGGCAAAAACATTCAGTACTTC. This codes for CASSPLWGGKNIQYF.